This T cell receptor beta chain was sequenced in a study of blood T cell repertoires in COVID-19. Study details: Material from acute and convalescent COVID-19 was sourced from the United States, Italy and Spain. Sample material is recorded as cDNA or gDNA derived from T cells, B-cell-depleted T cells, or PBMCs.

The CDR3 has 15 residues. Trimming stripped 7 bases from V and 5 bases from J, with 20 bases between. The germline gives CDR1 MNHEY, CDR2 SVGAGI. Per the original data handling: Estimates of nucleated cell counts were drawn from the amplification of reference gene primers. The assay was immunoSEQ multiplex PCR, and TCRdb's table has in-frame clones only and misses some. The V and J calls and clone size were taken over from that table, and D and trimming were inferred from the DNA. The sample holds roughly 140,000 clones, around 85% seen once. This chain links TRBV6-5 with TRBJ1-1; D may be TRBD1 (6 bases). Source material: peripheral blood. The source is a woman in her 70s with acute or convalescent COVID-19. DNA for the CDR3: TGTGCCAGCAAAACAAAGGGAGGGGGACGGACTGAAGCTTTCTTT. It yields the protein CASKTKGGGRTEAFF.